This T cell receptor (beta chain) stems from a study of blood T cell repertoires in COVID-19. Trimming stripped 7 bases from V and 5 bases from J, with 14 bases between. Germline V gene data show CDR1 as MNHEY and CDR2 as SVGAGI. This CDR3 has 13 amino acids. Only in-frame clones appear in the TCRdb table, and some are missing; sequencing was by immunoSEQ multiplex PCR. Of over 130,000 clones listed, approximately 83% were seen once; the top ten hold less than 9.5%. V gene TRBV6-5 combines with J gene TRBJ2-5, with D possibly TRBD2 on 6 matching bases. The sample was peripheral blood. The sequence was collected from a human donor in a cohort sampled during active COVID-19. CDR3 sequence: CASTMTSLETQYF. The CDR3 DNA reads TGTGCCAGCACCATGACTAGTCTGGAGACCCAGTACTTC.